This T cell receptor beta chain is drawn from a study of CD8 T cells in Susac syndrome. Study results and limitations: Regarding the TCR sequencing and HLA analysis, the study admitted that a relatively small number of individuals were involved.

Trimming cost V 3 bases and J 8 bases; bases outside gene matches: 11. The CDR3 has 15 residues. The authors sequenced TCR beta from blood CD8+ and CD4+ T cells. It was negative isolation that provided the CD8+ and CD4+ T cells, whereas TEMRA cells were enriched by FACS. Of note for this clonotype: Its antigen is not identified.

RNA in amounts of roughly 0.5 to 1 ug was reverse transcribed with random hexamers. Amplification of TCR beta CDR3 used immunoSEQ multiplex PCR across 54 Vbeta and 13 Jbeta. TCRdb passed the immunoSEQ multiplex PCR reads through MiXCR, listing each CDR3 protein once. The table shows some 140,000 distinct CDR3 sequences, with approximately 90% occurring only once. The clonotype was recovered from a human donor with multiple sclerosis. The chain has TRBV23-1 and TRBJ1-2; TRBD1 matches 8 bases. TRBV23-1 is treated as an ORF (open reading frame) with a function not yet certain. Material for sequencing was CD8+ T cells from PBMCs. Here the CDR3 reads CASSHPRDRGDGYTF. CDR3 bases: TGCGCCAGCAGTCACCCCCGCGACAGGGGAGACGGCTACACCTTC.